Reported below is one TCR gamma chain. Antigen specificity is unknown. The sample contains more than one DNA sequence encoding this CDR3. This specimen comes from a study of Vδ1+ human thymocytes. Broader study findings: The authors advised highly purified populations and single-cell validation. Thymic delta-chain repertoires held roughly 18% Vdelta2 sequences and few Vdelta3, despite high sort purity. In the thymus, TRG and TRD repertoires looked highly polyclonal with Gaussian CDR3 lengths.

RNA was extracted from the cells and then reverse transcribed. CDR3 amplicons came from multiplex PCR with pooled V-gene forward and constant-region reverse primers. TCRdb re-identified clones in the multiplex PCR reads via CATT. Of about 36,000 gamma-chain clones in the sample, 20% to 25% are singletons; the top ten hold around 1.9%. Thymocytes were sorted as CD3+ TCRVdelta1+ TCRVdelta2- after alphabeta T cell depletion. The V gene end was trimmed by 0 bases and the J gene end by 3 bases; junction bases not matched to a gene: 5. This CDR3 region has 14 residues. The germline V gene encodes CDR1 GITISATS and CDR2 ISYDGTV (reference sequence).

The sequenced sample was Vdelta1+ gamma-delta thymocytes from the thymus. Subset noted: FACS-sorted CD3+ TCRalphabeta- TCRVdelta1+ TCRVdelta2- thymocytes. The receptor's source is a girl under three years old who had congenital heart surgery. J is TRGJ1 or TRGJ2 and V is TRGV9. The CDR3 loop reads CALWEVQGYYKKLF. CDR3 nucleotide sequence: TGTGCCTTGTGGGAGGTGCAGGGTTATTATAAGAAACTCTTT.